This entry features one T cell receptor beta chain sequence. Antigen unknown. These data belong to a study of OX40 agonist ivuxolimab in advanced cancers. Study information: Ivuxolimab, an antibody that agonizes OX40 (CD134), was administered to the patients.

Profiled with immunoSEQ multiplex PCR; TCRdb holds only in-frame clones, not every one. The repertoire has some 140,000 clones, around nine tenths of them found once; the top ten carry 0.95% to 1.4%. This CDR3 has 14 residues. Trimming took off 3 bases at V and 5 bases at J, with 14 bases between the two ends. Looked up from germline, CDR1 is SGHTS and CDR2 is YDEGEE. Overall study results and limits: Expanded clones were, on average, more numerous in CD8+ T cells than in CD4+. In a subset of nonresponders, normalized T-cell clonal expansion was also low.

Sequences were derived from CD4+ or CD8+ T cells sorted from blood, sampled in a trial of the OX40 agonist ivuxolimab. This chain joins TRBV5-8 and TRBJ1-2, with no clear D. The source of this sequence is an adult with an advanced solid tumor such as melanoma, head and neck, liver or kidney cancer. As DNA, the CDR3 is TGTGCCAGCAGCTCGACCGGAAGATTATATGGCTACACCTTC. Residues: CASSSTGRLYGYTF.